This T cell receptor beta chain was sequenced for a study of early T cells in non-severe SARS-CoV-2 infection. This clonotype showed up many times. V lost 3 bases and J 2 bases, leaving 2 bases between the germline ends. The germline V gene has CDR1 SNHLY and CDR2 FYNNEI. The CDR3 is 12 residues long. Tagging with unique molecular identifiers was applied to individual cDNA molecules. One entry per CDR3 protein results from TCRdb running MiXCR on the 5' RACE reads. This sample yields under 95,000 distinct CDR3 sequences, of which 9.5% to 15% are seen a single time; roughly 3.1% belongs to the top ten. Specimen: whole blood. The TCR originated in an adult who was a healthcare worker with PCR-confirmed SARS-CoV-2 infection or an uninfected control (not recorded which). The chain has TRBV2 and TRBJ2-1; D not resolved. The CDR3 nucleotides are TGTGCCAGCAGTGACCCCTACAATGAGCAGTTCTTC. Protein: CASSDPYNEQFF.